Below are 13 T cell receptor beta chains sequenced from a single sample in a study of blood T cell repertoires in COVID-19. TCRdb's table, derived via immunoSEQ multiplex PCR, lists solely in-frame clones and lacks some. The sample carries around 140,000 clones, 80% to 85% recorded once. Sequences were obtained from peripheral blood. Source of these receptors: a woman aged 55-70 years with active or convalescent COVID-19.

This chain links TRBV21-1 with TRBJ2-2; TRBD2 is the table's D call, not checked against the DNA. TRBV21-1 is annotated as a pseudogene. The CDR3 has 16 amino acids. The CDR3 DNA is TGTGCCAGCAGCACCCCTAGCGGGAGGAGCACCGGGGAGCTGTTTTTT. Its translation: CASSTPSGRSTGELFF.

The V and J genes are TRBV2 and TRBJ2-5, with 8 bases fitting TRBD2. The junction had 7 bases not matched to a gene; V was cut back by 3 bases and J by 1 base. Germline CDR1 is SNHLY and CDR2 is FYNNEI. This CDR3 region has 16 residues. For the CDR3, the DNA is TGTGCCAGCAGTGAGCGAAAGCGGGGGCCCCAAGAGACCCAGTACTTC. Its protein product is CASSERKRGPQETQYF.

The chain carries TRBV5-1 and TRBJ1-2, with TRBD1 matching over 7 bases. CDR3 size: 17 residues. Germline lookup yields CDR1 SGHRS and CDR2 YFSETQ. V shed 4 bases and J 4 bases; nucleotides not matched to a gene: 16. In nucleotides, the CDR3 is TGCGCCAGCAGCACCGGGACAGCTGGTTTTGTTTTCTATGGCTACACCTTC. Translation: CASSTGTAGFVFYGYTF.

The CDR3 here is CASSPMGQGSNEQYF. DNA of the CDR3: TGTGCCAGCAGCCCGATGGGACAGGGGTCCAACGAGCAGTACTTC. The chain combines TRBV7-9 with TRBJ2-7, with 10 nucleotides matching TRBD1. The ends lost 5 bases at V and 5 bases at J; junction bases unmatched: 9. This CDR3 is 15 amino acids long. CDR1 is SEHNR, CDR2 FQNEAQ, per germline (reference sequence).

The V gene is TRBV19, the J gene TRBJ1-2; 9 nucleotides agree with TRBD1. The CDR3 has 15 residues. Germline CDR1 is LNHDA and CDR2 is SQIVND (reference sequence). Trimming at V came to 3 bases and at J to 4 bases, leaving 6 bases not matched to a gene. The CDR3 DNA reads as TGTGCCAGTAGTATTCCTTCGACAGGGGGCTATGGCTACACCTTC. This gives the protein CASSIPSTGGYGYTF.

This chain's CDR3 is CASSLGAGSNQPQHF. The CDR3 DNA sequence: TGTGCCAGCAGCTTAGGGGCGGGTAGCAATCAGCCCCAGCATTTT. This rearrangement joins TRBV7-8 to TRBJ1-5; D is undetermined. This CDR3 is 15 amino acids long. V was shortened by 1 base and J by 0 bases, with 7 bases between the two germline ends. Looked up from germline, CDR1 is SGHVS and CDR2 is FQNEAQ.

V and J are TRBV30 and TRBJ2-2, with 11 positions matching TRBD1. In germline, CDR1 is GTSNPN, CDR2 SVGIG (reference sequence). J was trimmed by 6 bases and V by 5 bases; bases with no gene match: 5. The CDR3 spans 14 residues. CDR3 sequence (DNA): TGTGCCTGGCGATGGACAGGGGGCTCCGGGGAGCTGTTTTTT. Translated, it gives CAWRWTGGSGELFF.

This clone turned up a few times. The chain links TRBV5-1 to TRBJ1-1, with D tentatively TRBD1 (6 bases). Per germline, CDR1 SGHRS and CDR2 YFSETQ. The CDR3 length is 14 residues. Between the trimmed V and J ends, which lost 3 bases and 1 base, there was a span of 10 bases. Here the CDR3 reads CASSSQGPNTEAFF. CDR3 DNA: TGCGCCAGCAGCTCACAGGGACCGAACACTGAAGCTTTCTTT.

This chain joins TRBV5-1 and TRBJ1-1; maybe TRBD1 (5 bases). V was trimmed by 3 bases and J by 5 bases, leaving 20 bases between them. The CDR3 spans 16 residues. Per germline, CDR1 SGHRS and CDR2 YFSETQ. In DNA, the CDR3 is TGCGCCAGCAGCTGGGGGGACGGACGTAAATCGACTGAAGCTTTCTTT. It encodes CASSWGDGRKSTEAFF.

The rearrangement links TRBV7-8 to TRBJ2-3; TRBD2 matches 13 bases. The CDR3 consists of 17 residues. J lost 5 bases, V lost 5 bases, and 10 bases had no gene match. Germline-derived CDR1 and CDR2 are SGHVS and FQNEAQ. The CDR3 protein is CASSPGQLAGGGDTQYF. The CDR3 DNA is TGTGCCAGCAGCCCAGGCCAACTAGCGGGGGGGGGAGATACGCAGTATTTT.

The V call is TRBV28, the J call TRBJ1-1, with D maybe TRBD1 (5 bases). This CDR3 region has 11 residues. Germline CDR1 reads MDHEN; CDR2 reads SYDVKM. V gave up 8 bases and J gave up 7 bases, with 11 bases separating them. The CDR3 protein is CASAGRIEAFF. Here the CDR3 DNA reads TGTGCCAGCGCGGGACGGATTGAAGCTTTCTTT.

The chain joins TRBV5-1 to TRBJ2-3, with 9 bases fitting TRBD2. The CDR3 runs 18 residues. The trim removed 4 bases at V and 1 base at J, leaving 13 bases unmatched. CDR1 and CDR2 from the germline V gene are SGHRS and YFSETQ. The CDR3 loop is CASSPDPAGGIRTDTQYF. The CDR3 DNA reads TGCGCCAGCAGCCCGGACCCAGCGGGAGGTATTCGCACAGATACGCAGTATTTT.

The chain carries TRBV7-6 and TRBJ2-2, with D possibly matching TRBD1 (5 bases). This CDR3 region has 15 residues. V lost 2 bases to trimming and J lost 5 bases, with 12 bases between them. Looked up from germline, CDR1 is SGHVS and CDR2 is FNYEAQ. The CDR3 protein is CASSLLRQGTGELFF. CDR3 bases: TGTGCCAGCAGCTTACTTCGGCAGGGAACCGGGGAGCTGTTTTTT.